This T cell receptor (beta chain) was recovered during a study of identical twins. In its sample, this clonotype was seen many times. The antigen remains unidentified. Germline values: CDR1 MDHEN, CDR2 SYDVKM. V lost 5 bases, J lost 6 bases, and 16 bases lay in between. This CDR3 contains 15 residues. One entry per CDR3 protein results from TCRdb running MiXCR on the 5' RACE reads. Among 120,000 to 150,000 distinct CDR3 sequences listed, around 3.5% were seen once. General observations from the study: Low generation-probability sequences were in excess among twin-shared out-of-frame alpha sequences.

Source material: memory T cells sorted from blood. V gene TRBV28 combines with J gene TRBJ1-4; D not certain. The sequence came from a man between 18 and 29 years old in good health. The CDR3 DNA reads TGTGCCAGCAGTGCCCCCCGGGAAAGTGATGAAAAACTGTTTTTT. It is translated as CASSAPRESDEKLFF.